This T cell receptor (beta chain) was retrieved from a study of blood T cell repertoires in COVID-19. Looked up from germline, CDR1 is MDHEN and CDR2 is SYDVKM. Trimming cost V 8 bases and J 2 bases, with 13 bases left between them. This CDR3 has 13 amino acids. The data were produced by immunoSEQ multiplex PCR, yet TCRdb's version contains in-frame clones alone and is incomplete. The data hold about 270,000 clones, with 85% to 90% observed a single time. The chain couples TRBV28 to TRBJ2-7; D is possibly TRBD1 (6 bases). Sequencing was carried out using PBMCs or T cells enriched from blood (not recorded which). This clonotype originated in a woman aged 25 to 39 with acute COVID-19. DNA for the CDR3: TGTGCCAGCGGTCAGGGGACAACCTACGAGCAGTACTTC. Translation gives CASGQGTTYEQYF.